This is a list of T cell receptor beta chains from one sample in a study of OX40 agonist ivuxolimab in advanced cancers. Here immunoSEQ multiplex PCR was the method, and the copy in TCRdb shows in-frame clones only, minus some. The sample has about 95,000 clones; 75% to 90% are singletons. Sample: CD4+ or CD8+ T cells sorted from blood, taken in a trial of the OX40 agonist ivuxolimab. These TCRs come from an adult with an advanced solid tumor such as melanoma, head and neck, liver or kidney cancer. CDR3s include the opening cysteine and the closing phenylalanine or tryptophan. A D gene is named only where the DNA matches it firmly. Not every row has a clone size; where given, it reads once, few, many or a size class.

NA TRBJ1-2 TRBV6-6 NA CASSYPLNRAGYTF TGTGCCAGCAGTTACCCACTCAACAGGGCTGGCTACACCTTC
TRBD1 TRBJ2-1 TRBV19 NA CASSDPQDRVGYNEQFF TGTGCCAGTAGCGATCCCCAGGACAGGGTAGGGTACAATGAGCAGTTCTTC
NA TRBJ2-1 TRBV5-8 NA CASSLKGVYNEQFF TGTGCCAGCAGCTTGAAAGGAGTCTACAATGAGCAGTTCTTC
NA TRBJ2-3 TRBV6-5 NA CASSYSKEATQYF TGTGCCAGCAGTTACTCAAAGGAGGCTACGCAGTATTTT
TRBD2 TRBJ2-2 TRBV11-3 NA CASSSGREGLSGELFF TGTGCCAGCAGCTCAGGGAGGGAGGGCCTCAGCGGGGAGCTGTTTTTT
NA TRBJ1-2 TRBV6-5 NA CASRLRENYGYTF TGTGCCAGCAGACTAAGGGAAAACTATGGCTACACCTTC
NA TRBJ1-2 TRBV9 NA CASSGAWEYYGYTF TGTGCCAGCAGCGGGGCTTGGGAGTACTATGGCTACACCTTC
NA TRBJ1-4 TRBV19 NA CASSSRGNEKLFF TGTGCCAGTAGTTCCCGGGGCAATGAAAAACTGTTTTTT
TRBD1 TRBJ2-1 TRBV7-3 once CASSPDRGSYNEQFF TGTGCCAGCAGCCCGGACAGGGGCTCCTACAATGAGCAGTTCTTC
NA TRBJ2-7 TRBV7-2 few CASSLQPGNYEQYF TGTGCCAGCAGCTTACAGCCAGGTAACTACGAGCAGTACTTC
NA TRBJ1-2 TRBV25-1 NA CASRGRESYGYTF TGTGCCAGCAGGGGGCGCGAGAGCTATGGCTACACCTTC
NA TRBJ2-1 TRBV6-1 once CASSELAYSNNEQFF TGTGCCAGCAGTGAACTAGCATATTCAAACAATGAGCAGTTCTTC
NA TRBJ2-5 TRBV19 NA CASSITGSQETQYF TGTGCCAGTAGCATAACAGGGTCCCAAGAGACCCAGTACTTC
TRBD1 TRBJ1-1 TRBV4-2 NA CASSQETGEAFF TGTGCCAGCAGCCAAGAGACAGGGGAAGCTTTCTTT
NA TRBJ2-7 TRBV19 NA CASSINTGSYEQYF TGTGCCAGTAGTATAAACACAGGGAGCTACGAGCAGTACTTC
NA TRBJ2-3 TRBV2 NA CASSVGLPGTDTQYF TGTGCCAGCAGCGTTGGACTACCCGGCACAGATACGCAGTATTTT
NA TRBJ1-2 TRBV9 NA CASSDGSTDYYGYTF TGTGCCAGCAGCGATGGGAGCACAGACTACTATGGCTACACCTTC
TRBD1 TRBJ1-1 TRBV28 NA CASSLDTGENTEAFF TGTGCCAGCAGTTTAGATACAGGGGAGAACACTGAAGCTTTCTTT
TRBD1 TRBJ2-5 TRBV5-4 NA CASSSEGQLIETQYF TGTGCCAGCAGCTCCGAGGGACAGCTCATCGAGACCCAGTACTTC
TRBD1 TRBJ1-2 TRBV9 NA CASSRGGQRNYGYTF TGTGCCAGCAGTAGGGGGGGACAGCGTAACTATGGCTACACCTTC
NA TRBJ1-1 TRBV9 NA CASSVSARGTEAFF TGTGCCAGCAGCGTAAGTGCGAGGGGCACTGAAGCTTTCTTT
NA TRBJ2-2 TRBV2 NA CASSKTGRHTGELFF TGTGCCAGCAGTAAGACGGGACGGCACACCGGGGAGCTGTTTTTT
NA TRBJ1-1 TRBV5-6 NA CASSLMVVSRLNTEAFF TGTGCCAGCAGCTTGATGGTGGTGTCGAGGCTGAACACTGAAGCTTTCTTT
NA TRBJ2-7 TRBV7-9 few CATRRTANNEQYF TGTGCCACCAGACGGACAGCGAACAACGAGCAGTACTTC
NA TRBJ1-1 TRBV15 NA CATSSPDQGANTEAFF TGTGCCACCAGCAGCCCTGACCAAGGGGCGAACACTGAAGCTTTCTTT
NA TRBJ1-4 TRBV30 NA CAWSVQGWEKLFF TGTGCCTGGAGTGTACAGGGTTGGGAAAAACTGTTTTTT
TRBD1 TRBJ2-1 TRBV2 NA CASSEQGANQWRQFF TGTGCCAGCAGCGAACAGGGGGCAAACCAGTGGAGGCAGTTCTTC
NA TRBJ1-5 TRBV7-2 NA CASSLGGGGSQPQHF TGTGCCAGCAGCTTAGGGGGTGGGGGATCCCAGCCCCAGCATTTT
TRBD1 TRBJ2-7 TRBV5-4 NA CASSLGGQGGYEQYF TGTGCCAGCAGCTTGGGGGGACAGGGAGGTTACGAGCAGTACTTC
NA TRBJ1-1 TRBV7-3 NA CASSPSLAKRGTDDTEAFF TGTGCCAGCAGCCCAAGCTTAGCCAAGCGAGGGACGGACGACACTGAAGCTTTCTTT
TRBD1 TRBJ2-5 TRBV5-4 NA CASSPTSDRTYQETQYF TGTGCCAGCAGCCCAACTTCGGACAGGACGTATCAAGAGACCCAGTACTTC
TRBD1 TRBJ2-1 TRBV19 NA CASQGARSYNEQFF TGTGCCAGTCAGGGGGCGCGGTCCTACAATGAGCAGTTCTTC
TRBD1 TRBJ2-1 TRBV14 NA CASSQSFGVDRGHNEQFF TGTGCCAGCAGCCAGTCCTTCGGTGTGGACAGGGGTCACAATGAGCAGTTCTTC
NA TRBJ2-2 TRBV28 NA CASSVNPGELFF TGTGCCAGCAGTGTAAATCCCGGGGAGCTGTTTTTT